The clone carrying this T cell receptor beta chain was detected a few times. No antigen is known for it. The sample originates from a study of cytomegalovirus exposure and HLA in healthy donors. Though probably carrying unrecorded immune exposures, donors were nominally healthy at sampling. Amplification used 60 Vbeta primers and 13 Jbeta primers. The data were produced by immunoSEQ multiplex PCR, yet TCRdb's version contains in-frame clones alone and is incomplete. The sample has more than 95,000 clones, 17% seen once. General study results and limits: With later analysis, a missense DCLRE1C variant became linked to TCR beta V- and J-gene trimming. The authors enumerated some 160 TCR beta chains as linked to cytomegalovirus. Reports indicated that the classifier achieved high specificity and sensitivity in diagnosing cytomegalovirus status.

CDR1 and CDR2 from the germline V gene are GTSNPN and SVGIG (reference sequence). The CDR3 has 13 residues. V was pared by 2 bases and J by 4 bases, with 10 bases between. J is TRBJ2-3 and V is TRBV30; possibly TRBD1 for D (6 bases). The sequence was obtained from a female donor in good health and CMV-seropositive. What was sequenced was PBMCs. CDR3 in DNA: TGTGCCTGGAGTTATAAGGGGGCAGATACGCAGTATTTT. This encodes CAWSYKGADTQYF. Filled out from reference TRBV30 and TRBJ2-3, the complete variable domain reads SQTIHQWPATLVQPVGSPLSLECTVEGTSNPNLYWYRQAAGRGLQLLFYSVGIGQISSEVPQNLSASRPQDRQFILSSKKLLLSDSGFYLCAWSYKGADTQYFGPGTRLTVL.